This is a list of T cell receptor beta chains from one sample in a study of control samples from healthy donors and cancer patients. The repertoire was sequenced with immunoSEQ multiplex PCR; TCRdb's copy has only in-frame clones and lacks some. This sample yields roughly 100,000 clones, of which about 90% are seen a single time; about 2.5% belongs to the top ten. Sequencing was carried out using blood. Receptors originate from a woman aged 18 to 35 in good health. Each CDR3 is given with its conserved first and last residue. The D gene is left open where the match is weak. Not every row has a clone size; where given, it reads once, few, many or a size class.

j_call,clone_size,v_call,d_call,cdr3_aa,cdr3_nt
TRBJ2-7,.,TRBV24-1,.,CATSAPQGYQQYF,TGTGCCACCAGTGCCCCCCAAGGGTACCAGCAGTACTTC
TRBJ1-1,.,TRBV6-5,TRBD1,CASSLVGQGPRTEAFF,TGTGCCAGCAGTTTAGTTGGACAGGGCCCTCGAACTGAAGCTTTCTTT
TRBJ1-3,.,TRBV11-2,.,CASSPYSGGNSGNTIYF,TGTGCCAGCAGCCCCTACTCCGGGGGCAACTCTGGAAACACCATATATTTT
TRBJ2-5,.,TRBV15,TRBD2,CATSKASGRQETQYF,TGTGCCACCAGCAAGGCTAGCGGCAGACAAGAGACCCAGTACTTC
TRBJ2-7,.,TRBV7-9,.,CASSLTPFPQDEQYF,TGTGCCAGCAGCCTCACTCCTTTTCCCCAGGACGAGCAGTACTTC
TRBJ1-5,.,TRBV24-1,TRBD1,CATSGTGLWPQHF,TGTGCCACCAGTGGGACAGGCCTTTGGCCCCAGCATTTT
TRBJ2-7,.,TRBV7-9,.,CASSPIMQNLYEQYF,TGTGCCAGCAGCCCAATTATGCAGAACCTCTACGAGCAGTACTTC
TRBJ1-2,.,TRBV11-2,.,CASSLGVGGHGYTF,TGTGCCAGCAGCTTAGGAGTCGGGGGTCATGGCTACACCTTC
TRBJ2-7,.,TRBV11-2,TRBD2,CASSLGPTSGYF,TGTGCCAGCAGCTTAGGTCCGACTAGCGGGTACTTC
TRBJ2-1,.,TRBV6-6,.,CASSYGGNEQFF,TGTGCCAGCAGTTACGGGGGCAATGAGCAGTTCTTC
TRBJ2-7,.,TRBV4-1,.,CASSQRGDSDYEQYF,TGCGCCAGCAGCCAGAGGGGAGACTCAGACTACGAGCAGTACTTC
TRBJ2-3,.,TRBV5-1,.,CASRQQTSTDTQYF,TGCGCCAGCAGGCAGCAGACTAGCACAGATACGCAGTATTTT
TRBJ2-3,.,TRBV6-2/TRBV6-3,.,CASSNGRGADTQYF,TGTGCCAGCAGTAACGGCAGGGGAGCAGATACGCAGTATTTT
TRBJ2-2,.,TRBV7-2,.,CASSLDPPGLVTGELFF,TGTGCCAGCAGCTTAGACCCCCCTGGACTCGTAACCGGGGAGCTGTTTTTT
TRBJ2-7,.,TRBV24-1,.,CATKTSPGEQYF,TGTGCCACCAAGACCAGCCCGGGCGAGCAGTACTTC
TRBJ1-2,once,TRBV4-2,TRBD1,CASSQGQGDSTF,TGTGCCAGCAGCCAAGGACAGGGGGATAGCACCTTC
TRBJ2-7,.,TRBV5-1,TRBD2,CASRDASGSYEQYF,TGCGCCAGCAGGGACGCTAGCGGATCCTACGAGCAGTACTTC
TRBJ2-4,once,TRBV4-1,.,CASSQEELTRRTIQYF,TGCGCCAGCAGCCAAGAAGAGTTGACACGGAGGACGATTCAGTACTTC
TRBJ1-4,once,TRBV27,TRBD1,CASSLSQGANEKLFF,TGTGCCAGCAGTTTAAGTCAGGGGGCAAATGAAAAACTGTTTTTT
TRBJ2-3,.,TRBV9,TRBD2,CASSVFSGSADTQYF,TGTGCCAGCAGCGTATTTAGCGGGAGTGCAGATACGCAGTATTTT
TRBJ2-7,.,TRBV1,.,CTSSRVASGIYEQYF,.
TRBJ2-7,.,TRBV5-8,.,CASSKFRETYEQYF,TGTGCCAGCAGCAAATTCCGGGAGACCTACGAGCAGTACTTC
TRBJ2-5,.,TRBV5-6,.,CASSFSVTVTKETQYF,TGTGCCAGCAGCTTTTCTGTGACAGTAACAAAAGAGACCCAGTACTTC
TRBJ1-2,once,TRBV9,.,CASSGSSKGVNYGYTF,TGTGCCAGCAGCGGTTCCTCGAAGGGGGTGAACTATGGCTACACCTTC
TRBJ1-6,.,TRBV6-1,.,CASSDEGVSPLHF,TGTGCCAGCAGTGATGAAGGGGTGTCACCCCTCCACTTT
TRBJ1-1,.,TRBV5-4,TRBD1,CASSWGTEEAFF,TGTGCCAGCAGCTGGGGGACAGAAGAAGCTTTCTTT
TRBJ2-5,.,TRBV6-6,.,CASSWSMRGRGTQYF,TGTGCCAGCAGTTGGTCCATGAGGGGCCGGGGGACCCAGTACTTC
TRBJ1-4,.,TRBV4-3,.,CASSQAQGGIPNEKLFF,TGCGCCAGCAGCCAAGCCCAGGGAGGGATACCCAATGAAAAACTGTTTTTT
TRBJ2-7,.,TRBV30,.,CAWSMGHEQYF,TGTGCCTGGAGTATGGGGCACGAGCAGTACTTC
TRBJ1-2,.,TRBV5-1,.,CASSLRQTNYGYTF,TGCGCCAGCAGCTTGCGGCAAACTAACTATGGCTACACCTTC
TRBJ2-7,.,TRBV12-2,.,CASRLAAWWGEQYF,TGTGCAAGTCGCTTAGCAGCCTGGTGGGGGGAGCAGTACTTC
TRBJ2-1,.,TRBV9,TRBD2,CASSPRMTSGSYEQFF,TGTGCCAGCAGCCCCCGGATGACTAGCGGGAGTTATGAGCAGTTCTTC
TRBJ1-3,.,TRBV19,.,CASSIEGLGAGNTIYF,TGTGCCAGTAGTATAGAGGGCCTAGGAGCTGGAAACACCATATATTTT
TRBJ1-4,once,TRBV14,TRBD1,CASSRTRGQGVEKLFF,TGTGCCAGCAGCCGGACCAGGGGGCAGGGAGTTGAAAAACTGTTTTTT
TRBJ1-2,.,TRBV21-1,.,CASSKEKGQDWNGYTF,TGTGCCAGCAGCAAAGAAAAGGGACAGGATTGGAACGGCTACACCTTC
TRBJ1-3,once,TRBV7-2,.,CASSLGDLRNTIYF,TGTGCCAGCAGCTTAGGGGACCTCCGAAACACCATATATTTT
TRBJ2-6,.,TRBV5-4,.,CASHGSGANVLTF,TGTGCCAGCCACGGCTCTGGGGCCAACGTCCTGACTTTC
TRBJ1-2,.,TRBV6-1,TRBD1,CASSGESKTGTPRYGYTF,TGTGCCAGCAGTGGGGAGTCCAAGACAGGGACCCCTCGCTATGGCTACACCTTC
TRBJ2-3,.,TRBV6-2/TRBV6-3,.,CASSYSRVTQYF,TGTGCCAGCAGTTACTCGAGGGTTACGCAGTATTTT
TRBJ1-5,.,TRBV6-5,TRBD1,CASRLGTGSNQPQHF,TGTGCCAGCAGGTTAGGGACAGGGTCAAATCAGCCCCAGCATTTT
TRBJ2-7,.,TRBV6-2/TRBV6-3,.,CASSYDTEQYF,TGTGCCAGCAGTTACGATACCGAGCAGTACTTC